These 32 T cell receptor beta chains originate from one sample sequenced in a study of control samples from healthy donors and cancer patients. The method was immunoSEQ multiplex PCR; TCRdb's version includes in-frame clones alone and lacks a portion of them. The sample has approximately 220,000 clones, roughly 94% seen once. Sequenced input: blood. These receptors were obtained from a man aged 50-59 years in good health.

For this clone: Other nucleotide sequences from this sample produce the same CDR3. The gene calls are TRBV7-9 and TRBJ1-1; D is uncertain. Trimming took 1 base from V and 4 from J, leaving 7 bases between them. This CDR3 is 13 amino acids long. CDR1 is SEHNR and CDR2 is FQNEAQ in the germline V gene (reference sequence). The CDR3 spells CASSLEGGTEAFF. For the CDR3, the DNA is TGTGCCAGCAGCTTAGAGGGAGGCACTGAAGCTTTCTTT.

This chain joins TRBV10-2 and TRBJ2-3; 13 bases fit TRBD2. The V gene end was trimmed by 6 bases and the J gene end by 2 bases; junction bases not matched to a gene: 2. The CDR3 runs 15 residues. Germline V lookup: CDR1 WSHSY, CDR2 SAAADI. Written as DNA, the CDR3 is TGCGCCAGCAGGACTAGCGGGGGGCACACAGATACGCAGTATTTT. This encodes CASRTSGGHTDTQYF.

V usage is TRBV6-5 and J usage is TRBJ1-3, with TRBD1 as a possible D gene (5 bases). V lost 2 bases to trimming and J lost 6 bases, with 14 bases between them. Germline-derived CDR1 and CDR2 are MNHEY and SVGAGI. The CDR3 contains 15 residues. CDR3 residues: CASSYSADNANTIYF. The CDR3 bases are TGTGCCAGCAGTTACAGTGCGGACAACGCAAACACCATATATTTT.

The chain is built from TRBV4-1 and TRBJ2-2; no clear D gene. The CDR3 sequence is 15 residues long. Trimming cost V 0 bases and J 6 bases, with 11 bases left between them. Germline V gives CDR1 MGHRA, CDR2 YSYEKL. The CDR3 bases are TGCGCCAGCAGCCAAGACCCGGGTTGGGCCGGGGAGCTGTTTTTT. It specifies CASSQDPGWAGELFF.

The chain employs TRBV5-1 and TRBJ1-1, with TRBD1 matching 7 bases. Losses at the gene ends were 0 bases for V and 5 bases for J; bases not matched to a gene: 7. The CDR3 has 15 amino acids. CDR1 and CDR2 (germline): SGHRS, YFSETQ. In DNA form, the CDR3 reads TGCGCCAGCAGCTTGGCAGGGGGAGGGCGAACTGAAGCTTTCTTT. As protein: CASSLAGGGRTEAFF.

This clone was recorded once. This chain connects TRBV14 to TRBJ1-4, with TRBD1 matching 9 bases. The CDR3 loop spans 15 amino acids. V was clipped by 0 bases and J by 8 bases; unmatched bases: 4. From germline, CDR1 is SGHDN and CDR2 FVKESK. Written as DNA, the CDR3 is TGTGCCAGCAGCCAAGATCAAGGACAGGGGGAAAAACTGTTTTTT. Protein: CASSQDQGQGEKLFF.

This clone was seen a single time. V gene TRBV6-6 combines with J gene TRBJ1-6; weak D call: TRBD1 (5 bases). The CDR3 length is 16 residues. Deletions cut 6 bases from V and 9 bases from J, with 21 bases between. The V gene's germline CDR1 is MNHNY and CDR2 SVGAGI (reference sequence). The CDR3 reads CASSRLSSGDGSPLHF. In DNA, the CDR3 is TGTGCCAGCAGCCGCCTCAGTAGTGGGGACGGTTCACCCCTCCACTTT.

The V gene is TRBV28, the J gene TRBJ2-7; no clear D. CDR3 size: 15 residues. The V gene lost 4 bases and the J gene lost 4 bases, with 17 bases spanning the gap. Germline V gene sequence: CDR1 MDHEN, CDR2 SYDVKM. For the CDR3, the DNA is TGTGCCAGCAGTTCCCGATCGGGTGGCGCTTACGAGCAGTACTTC. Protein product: CASSSRSGGAYEQYF.

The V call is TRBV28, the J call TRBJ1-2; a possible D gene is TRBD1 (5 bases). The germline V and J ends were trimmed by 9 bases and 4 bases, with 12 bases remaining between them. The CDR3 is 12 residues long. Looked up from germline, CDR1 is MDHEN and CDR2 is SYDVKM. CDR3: CASGGVTYGYTF. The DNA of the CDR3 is TGTGCCAGTGGGGGGGTAACCTATGGCTACACCTTC.

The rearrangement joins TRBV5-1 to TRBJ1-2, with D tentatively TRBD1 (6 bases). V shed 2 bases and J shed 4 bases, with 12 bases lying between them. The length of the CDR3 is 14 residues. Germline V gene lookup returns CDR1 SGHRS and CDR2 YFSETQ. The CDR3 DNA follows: TGCGCCAGCAGCTTACGGACAGCGGGCTATGGCTACACCTTC. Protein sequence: CASSLRTAGYGYTF.

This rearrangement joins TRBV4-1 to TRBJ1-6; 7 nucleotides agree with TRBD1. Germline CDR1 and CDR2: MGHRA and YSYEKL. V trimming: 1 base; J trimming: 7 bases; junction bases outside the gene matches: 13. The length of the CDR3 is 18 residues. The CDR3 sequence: CASSQVGKGGDRNSPLHF. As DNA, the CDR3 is TGCGCCAGCAGCCAAGTGGGAAAAGGGGGCGATAGAAATTCACCCCTCCACTTT.

This chain's CDR3 is CASSLTDSYNSPLHF. The CDR3 DNA reads as TGCGCCAGCAGCTTAACGGACTCCTATAATTCACCCCTCCACTTT. This chain uses TRBV5-1 with TRBJ1-6, with D unresolved. V lost 2 bases and J lost 0, with 6 bases in between. The CDR3 sequence is 15 residues long. Germline loops: CDR1 SGHRS, CDR2 YFSETQ.

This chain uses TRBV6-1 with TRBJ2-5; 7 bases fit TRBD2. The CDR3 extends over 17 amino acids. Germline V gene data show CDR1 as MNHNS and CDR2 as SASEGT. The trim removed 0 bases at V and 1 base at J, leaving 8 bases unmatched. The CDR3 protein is CASSEARERGRQETQYF. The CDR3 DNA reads TGTGCCAGCAGTGAAGCGAGGGAGCGGGGACGCCAAGAGACCCAGTACTTC.

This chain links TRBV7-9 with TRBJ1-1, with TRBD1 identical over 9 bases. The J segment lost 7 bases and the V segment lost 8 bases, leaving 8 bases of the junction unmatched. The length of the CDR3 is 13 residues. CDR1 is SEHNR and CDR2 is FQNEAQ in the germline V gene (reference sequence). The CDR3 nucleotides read TGTGCCAGCCTTGGGACAGGGTTTGTTGAAGCTTTCTTT. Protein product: CASLGTGFVEAFF.

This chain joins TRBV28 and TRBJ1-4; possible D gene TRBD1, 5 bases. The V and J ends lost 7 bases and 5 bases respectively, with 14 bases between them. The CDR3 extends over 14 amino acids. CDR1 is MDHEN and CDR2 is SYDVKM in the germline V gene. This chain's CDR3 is CASNAQGKNEKLFF. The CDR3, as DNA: TGTGCCAGCAATGCCCAGGGCAAGAATGAAAAACTGTTTTTT.

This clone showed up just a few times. The CDR3 protein is CATSDWDSTVYGYTF. The DNA of the CDR3 is TGTGCCACCAGTGATTGGGACTCCACGGTCTATGGCTACACCTTC. The chain employs TRBV24-1 and TRBJ1-2, with D possibly matching TRBD1 (5 bases). The CDR3 length is 15 residues. Trimming shortened V by 2 bases and J by 4 bases, and 13 bases separated the two germline ends. CDR1 is KGHDR and CDR2 is SFDVKD in the germline V gene.

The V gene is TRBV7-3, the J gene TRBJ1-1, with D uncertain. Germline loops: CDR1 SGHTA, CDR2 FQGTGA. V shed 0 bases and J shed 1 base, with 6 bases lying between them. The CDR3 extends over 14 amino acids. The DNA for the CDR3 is TGTGCCAGCAGCTTAACTTCGGGGAACACTGAAGCTTTCTTT. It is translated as CASSLTSGNTEAFF.

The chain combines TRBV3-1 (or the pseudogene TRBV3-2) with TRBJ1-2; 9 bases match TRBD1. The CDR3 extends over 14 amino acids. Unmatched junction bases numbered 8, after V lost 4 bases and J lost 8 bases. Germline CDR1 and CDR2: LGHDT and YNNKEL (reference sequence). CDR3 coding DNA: TGTGCCAGCAGCCCCTGGACAGGGGAAGAGGGCTACACCTTC. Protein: CASSPWTGEEGYTF.

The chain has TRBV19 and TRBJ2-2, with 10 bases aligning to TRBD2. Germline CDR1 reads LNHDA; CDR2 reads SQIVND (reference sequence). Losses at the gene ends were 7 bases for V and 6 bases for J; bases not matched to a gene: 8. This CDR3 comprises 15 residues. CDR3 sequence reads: CASTGASGGAGELFF. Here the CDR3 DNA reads TGTGCCAGTACGGGGGCTAGCGGGGGAGCCGGGGAGCTGTTTTTT. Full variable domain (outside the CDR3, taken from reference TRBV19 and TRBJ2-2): DGGITQSPKYLFRKEGQNVTLSCEQNLNHDAMYWYRQDPGQGLRLIYYSQIVNDFQKGDIAEGYSVSREKKESFPLTVTSAQKNPTAFYLCASTGASGGAGELFFGEGSRLTVL.

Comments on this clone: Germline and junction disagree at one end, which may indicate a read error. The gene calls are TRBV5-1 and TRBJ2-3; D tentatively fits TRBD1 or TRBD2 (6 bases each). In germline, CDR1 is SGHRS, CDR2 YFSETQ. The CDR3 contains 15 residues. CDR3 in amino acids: CASTLFRGDTDTQYF. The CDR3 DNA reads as TGCGCCAGCACCTTGTTTAGGGGGGACACAGATACGCAGTATTTT.

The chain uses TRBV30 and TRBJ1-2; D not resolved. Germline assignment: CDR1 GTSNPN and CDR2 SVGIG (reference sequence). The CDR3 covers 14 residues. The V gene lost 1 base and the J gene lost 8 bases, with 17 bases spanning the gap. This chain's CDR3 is CAWSDPSRKGGYTF. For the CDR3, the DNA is TGTGCCTGGAGTGACCCCAGTCGGAAGGGAGGCTACACCTTC. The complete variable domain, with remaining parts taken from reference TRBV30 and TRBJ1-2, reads SQTIHQWPATLVQPVGSPLSLECTVEGTSNPNLYWYRQAAGRGLQLLFYSVGIGQISSEVPQNLSASRPQDRQFILSSKKLLLSDSGFYLCAWSDPSRKGGYTFGSGTRLTVV.

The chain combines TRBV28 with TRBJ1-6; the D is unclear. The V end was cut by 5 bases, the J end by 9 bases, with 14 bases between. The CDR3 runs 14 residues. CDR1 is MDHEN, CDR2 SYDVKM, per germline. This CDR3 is CASSLNPYSSPLHF. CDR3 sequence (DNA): TGTGCCAGCAGTCTAAATCCTTATTCTTCACCCCTCCACTTT. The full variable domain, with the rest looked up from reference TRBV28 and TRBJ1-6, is DVKVTQSSRYLVKRTGEKVFLECVQDMDHENMFWYRQDPGLGLRLIYFSYDVKMKEKGDIPEGYSVSREKKERFSLILESASTNQTSMYLCASSLNPYSSPLHFGNGTRLTVT.

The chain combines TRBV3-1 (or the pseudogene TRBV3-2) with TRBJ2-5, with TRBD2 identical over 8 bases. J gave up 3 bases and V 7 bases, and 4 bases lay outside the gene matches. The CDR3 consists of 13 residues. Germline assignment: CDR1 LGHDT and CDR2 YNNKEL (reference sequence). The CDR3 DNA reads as TGTGCCAGCATCCGGGGGGGGGAAGAGACCCAGTACTTC. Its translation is CASIRGGEETQYF.

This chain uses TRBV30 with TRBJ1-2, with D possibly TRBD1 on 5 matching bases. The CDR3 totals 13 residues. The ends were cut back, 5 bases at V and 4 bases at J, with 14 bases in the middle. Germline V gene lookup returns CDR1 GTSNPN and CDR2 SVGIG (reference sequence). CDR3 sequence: CAWVGREIYGYTF. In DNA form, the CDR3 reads TGTGCCTGGGTGGGGCGGGAGATCTATGGCTACACCTTC.

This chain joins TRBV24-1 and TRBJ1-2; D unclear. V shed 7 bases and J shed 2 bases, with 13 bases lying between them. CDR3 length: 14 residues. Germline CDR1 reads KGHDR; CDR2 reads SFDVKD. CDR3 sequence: CATSTPEDNYGYTF. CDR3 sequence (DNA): TGTGCCACCAGCACACCAGAAGACAACTATGGCTACACCTTC.

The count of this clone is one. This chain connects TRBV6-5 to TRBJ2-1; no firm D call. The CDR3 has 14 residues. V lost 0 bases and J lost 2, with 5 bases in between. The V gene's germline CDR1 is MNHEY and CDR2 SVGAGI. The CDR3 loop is CASSYSTTYNEQFF. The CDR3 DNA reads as TGTGCCAGCAGTTACTCGACCACCTACAATGAGCAGTTCTTC.

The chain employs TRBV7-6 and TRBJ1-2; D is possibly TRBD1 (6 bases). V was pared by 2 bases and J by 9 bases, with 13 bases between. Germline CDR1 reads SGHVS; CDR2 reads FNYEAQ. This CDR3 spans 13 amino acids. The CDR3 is CASSLLIGDSYTF. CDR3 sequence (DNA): TGTGCCAGCAGCTTACTCATCGGGGACAGCTACACCTTC.

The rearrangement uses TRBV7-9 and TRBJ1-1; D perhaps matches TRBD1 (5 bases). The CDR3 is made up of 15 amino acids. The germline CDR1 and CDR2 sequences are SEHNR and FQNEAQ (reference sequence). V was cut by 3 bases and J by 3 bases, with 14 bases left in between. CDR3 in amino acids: CASSFKGSWDTEAFF. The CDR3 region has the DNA TGTGCCAGCAGCTTCAAGGGGAGTTGGGACACTGAAGCTTTCTTT.

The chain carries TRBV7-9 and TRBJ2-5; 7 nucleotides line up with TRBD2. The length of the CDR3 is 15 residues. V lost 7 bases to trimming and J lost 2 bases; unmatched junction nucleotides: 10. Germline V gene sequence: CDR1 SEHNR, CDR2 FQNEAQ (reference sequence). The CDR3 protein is CASNLFGGDQETQYF. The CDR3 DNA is TGTGCCAGCAACCTGTTTGGGGGGGATCAAGAGACCCAGTACTTC.

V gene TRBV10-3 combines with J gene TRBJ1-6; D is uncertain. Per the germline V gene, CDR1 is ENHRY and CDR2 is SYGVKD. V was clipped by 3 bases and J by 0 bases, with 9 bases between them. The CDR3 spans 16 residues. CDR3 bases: TGTGCCATCAGTGACGGCCAGAGCTCCTATAATTCACCCCTCCACTTT. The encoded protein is CAISDGQSSYNSPLHF.

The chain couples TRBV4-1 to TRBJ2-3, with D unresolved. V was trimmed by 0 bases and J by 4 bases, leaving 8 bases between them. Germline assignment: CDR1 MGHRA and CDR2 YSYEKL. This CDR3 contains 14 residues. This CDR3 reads CASSQERAPDTQYF. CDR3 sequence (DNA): TGCGCCAGCAGCCAAGAGCGAGCCCCAGATACGCAGTATTTT.

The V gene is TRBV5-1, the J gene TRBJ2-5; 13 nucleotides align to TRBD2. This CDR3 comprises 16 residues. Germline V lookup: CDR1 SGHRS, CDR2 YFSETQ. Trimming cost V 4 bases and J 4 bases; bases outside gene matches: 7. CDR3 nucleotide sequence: TGCGCCAGCAGCCCTGGACTAGCGGGGGCGGGAGAGACCCAGTACTTC. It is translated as CASSPGLAGAGETQYF.